Sequencing of this TCR beta chain was carried out in a study of brain T cells in children with intractable seizures. Described time point: blood from clinic visit 5 months post-surgery; TSC patient then seizure free. Germline trimming cut 4 bases from V and 7 bases from J; bases unmatched to any gene: 7. Germline V gene sequence: CDR1 SGHRS, CDR2 YFSETQ. The CDR3 totals 15 residues. This clone is a singleton in its sample. Clones were sequenced by immunoSEQ multiplex PCR, and TCRdb holds only the in-frame ones, with some missing. The sample yields about 340,000 clones, roughly 92% seen once. Here the sequenced sample was peripheral blood, taken more than 4 months after surgery. This TCR was sampled from a boy less than two years old with tuberous sclerosis and intractable seizures. This rearrangement joins TRBV5-1 to TRBJ2-1, with 11 nucleotides matching TRBD2. In nucleotides, the CDR3 is TGCGCCAGCAGCATTAGCGGGAGGGACGCGAATGAGCAGTTCTTC. Translating gives CASSISGRDANEQFF.